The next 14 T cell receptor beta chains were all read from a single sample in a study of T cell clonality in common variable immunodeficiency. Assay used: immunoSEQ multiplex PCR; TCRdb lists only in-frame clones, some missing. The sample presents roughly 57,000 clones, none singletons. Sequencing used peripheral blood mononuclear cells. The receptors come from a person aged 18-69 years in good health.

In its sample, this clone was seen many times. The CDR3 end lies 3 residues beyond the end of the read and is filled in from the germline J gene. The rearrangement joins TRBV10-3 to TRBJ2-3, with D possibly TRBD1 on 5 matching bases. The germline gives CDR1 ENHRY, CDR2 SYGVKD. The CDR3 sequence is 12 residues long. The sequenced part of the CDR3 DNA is TGTGCCATCAGGGCCAGGGAAGAGACG. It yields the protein CAIRAREET. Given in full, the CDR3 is CAIRAREETQYF.

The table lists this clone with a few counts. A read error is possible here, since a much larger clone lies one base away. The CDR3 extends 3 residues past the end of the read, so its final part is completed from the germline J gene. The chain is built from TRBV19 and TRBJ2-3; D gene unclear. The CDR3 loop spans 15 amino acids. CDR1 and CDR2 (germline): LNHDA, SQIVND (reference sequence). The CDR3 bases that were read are TGTGCCAGTAGTATGGGCCGAGCCGCTAATCAGCCG. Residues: CASSMGRAANQP. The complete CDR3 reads CASSMGRAANQPQYF.

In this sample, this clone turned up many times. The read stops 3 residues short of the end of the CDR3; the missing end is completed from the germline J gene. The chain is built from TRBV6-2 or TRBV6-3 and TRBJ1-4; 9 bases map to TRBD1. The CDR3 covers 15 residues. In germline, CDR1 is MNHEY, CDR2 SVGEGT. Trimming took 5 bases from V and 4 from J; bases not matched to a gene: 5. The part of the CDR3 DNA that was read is TGTGCCAGCAGTGGACCGGGACAGGGTAATGAAAAA. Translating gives CASSGPGQGNEK. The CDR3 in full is CASSGPGQGNEKLFF.

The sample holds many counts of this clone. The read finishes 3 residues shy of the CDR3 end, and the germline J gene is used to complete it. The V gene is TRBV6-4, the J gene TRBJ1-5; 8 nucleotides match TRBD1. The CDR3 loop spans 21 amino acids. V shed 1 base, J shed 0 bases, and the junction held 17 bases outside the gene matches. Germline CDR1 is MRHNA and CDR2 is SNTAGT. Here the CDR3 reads CASSDFPRGQGRDYSNQPQHF. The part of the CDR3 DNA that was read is TGTGCCAGCAGTGACTTTCCCCGCGGACAGGGAAGGGATTATAGCAATCAGCCC.

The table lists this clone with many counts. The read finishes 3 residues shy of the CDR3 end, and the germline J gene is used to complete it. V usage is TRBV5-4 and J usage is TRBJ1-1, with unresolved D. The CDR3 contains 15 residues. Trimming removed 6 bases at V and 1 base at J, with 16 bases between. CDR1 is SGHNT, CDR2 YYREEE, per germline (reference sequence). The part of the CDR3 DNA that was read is TGTGCCAGCAAGGCCAGGCGGGGAGGGAACACTGAA. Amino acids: CASKARRGGNTE. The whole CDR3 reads CASKARRGGNTEAFF.

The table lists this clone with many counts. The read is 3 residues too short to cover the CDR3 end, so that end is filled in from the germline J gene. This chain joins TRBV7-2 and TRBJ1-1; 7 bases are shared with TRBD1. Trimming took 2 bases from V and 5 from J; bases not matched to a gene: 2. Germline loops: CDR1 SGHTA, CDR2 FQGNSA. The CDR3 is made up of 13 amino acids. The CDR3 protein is CASSLLTGTEAFF. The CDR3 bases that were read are TGTGCCAGCAGCTTACTGACAGGGACTGAA.

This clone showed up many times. CDR3: CASSSDRGSYGYTF. CDR3 bases read: TGTGCCAGCAGCTCCGACAGGGGAAGTTATGGC. V usage is TRBV7-2 and J usage is TRBJ1-2; 8 bases line up with TRBD1. The read finishes 3 residues shy of the CDR3 end, and the germline J gene is used to complete it. Germline values: CDR1 SGHTA, CDR2 FQGNSA. This CDR3 has 14 amino acids. With V trimmed by 4 bases and J by 5 bases, 6 bases remained unmatched.

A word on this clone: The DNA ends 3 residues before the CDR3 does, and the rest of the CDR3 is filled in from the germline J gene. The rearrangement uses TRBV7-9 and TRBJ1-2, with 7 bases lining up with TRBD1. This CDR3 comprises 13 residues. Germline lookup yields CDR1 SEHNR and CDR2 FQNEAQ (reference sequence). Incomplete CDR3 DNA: TGTGCCAGCCTCGGACAGGCCGACTACGAC. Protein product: CASLGQADYD. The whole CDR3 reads CASLGQADYDYTF.

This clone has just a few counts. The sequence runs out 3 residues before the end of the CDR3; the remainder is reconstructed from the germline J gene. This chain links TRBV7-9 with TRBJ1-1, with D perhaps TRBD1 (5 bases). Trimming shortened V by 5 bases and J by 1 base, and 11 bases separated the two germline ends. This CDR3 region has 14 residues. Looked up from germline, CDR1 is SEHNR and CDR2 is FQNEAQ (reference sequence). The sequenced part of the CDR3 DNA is TGTGCCAGCAGCCGGGGGGGGGAGAACACTGAA. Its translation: CASSRGGENTE. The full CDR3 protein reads CASSRGGENTEAFF.

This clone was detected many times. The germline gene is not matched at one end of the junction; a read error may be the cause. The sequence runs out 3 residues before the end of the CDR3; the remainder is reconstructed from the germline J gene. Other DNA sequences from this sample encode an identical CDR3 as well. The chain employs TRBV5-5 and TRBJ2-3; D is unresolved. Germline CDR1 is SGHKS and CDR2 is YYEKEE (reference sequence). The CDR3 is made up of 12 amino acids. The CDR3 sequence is CASSLMSVSQYF. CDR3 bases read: TGCGCCAGCAGCTTGATGTCGGTGTCG.

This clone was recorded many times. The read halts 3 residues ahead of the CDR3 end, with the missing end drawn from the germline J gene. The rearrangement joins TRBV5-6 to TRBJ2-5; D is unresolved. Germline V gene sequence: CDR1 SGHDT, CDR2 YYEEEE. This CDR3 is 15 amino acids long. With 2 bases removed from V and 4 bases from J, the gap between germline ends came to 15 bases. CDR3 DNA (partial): TGTGCCAGCAGCTTTTATGCCACACGAGGAGAGACC. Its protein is CASSFYATRGET. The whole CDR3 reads CASSFYATRGETQYF.

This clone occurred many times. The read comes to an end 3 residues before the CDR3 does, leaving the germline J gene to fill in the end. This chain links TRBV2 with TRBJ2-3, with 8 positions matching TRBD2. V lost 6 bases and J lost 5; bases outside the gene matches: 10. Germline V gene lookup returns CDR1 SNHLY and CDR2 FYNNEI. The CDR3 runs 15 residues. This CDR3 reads CASSGPLAGRDTQYF. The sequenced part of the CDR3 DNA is TGTGCCAGCAGCGGCCCTCTAGCGGGCCGAGATACG.

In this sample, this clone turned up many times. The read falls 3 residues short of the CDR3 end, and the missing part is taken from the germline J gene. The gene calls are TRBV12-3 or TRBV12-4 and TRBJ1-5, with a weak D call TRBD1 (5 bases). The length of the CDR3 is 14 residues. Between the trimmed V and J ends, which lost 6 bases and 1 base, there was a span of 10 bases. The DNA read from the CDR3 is TGTGCCAGCAGCCAGGGAAACAGCAATCAGCCC. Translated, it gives CASSQGNSNQP. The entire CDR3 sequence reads CASSQGNSNQPQHF.

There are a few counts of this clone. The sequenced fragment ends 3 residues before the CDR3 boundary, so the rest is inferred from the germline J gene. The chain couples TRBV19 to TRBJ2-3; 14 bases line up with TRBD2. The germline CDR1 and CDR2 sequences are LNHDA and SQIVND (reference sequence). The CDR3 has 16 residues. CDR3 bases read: TGTGCCAGTAGCCGAAGACTAGCGGGGGGGCCTGAGACG. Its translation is CASSRRLAGGPET. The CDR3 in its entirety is CASSRRLAGGPETQYF.